This T cell receptor (beta chain) was recovered during a study of blood T cell repertoires in COVID-19. Germline V lookup: CDR1 MNHNY, CDR2 SVGAGI (reference sequence). The CDR3 sequence is 14 residues long. Trimming left V 5 bases short and J 4 bases short, with 12 bases between. Under the authors' procedure: Estimates of nucleated cell counts were drawn from the amplification of reference gene primers. TCRdb keeps only in-frame clones here, not all; method: immunoSEQ multiplex PCR. The V and J calls and clone size were taken over from that table, and D and trimming were inferred from the DNA. The sample gives some 130,000 clones, about 79% of which show up once; 3% to 4.5% is in the top ten.

The clonotype was recovered from a woman at least 80 years old with acute or convalescent COVID-19. This chain joins TRBV6-6 and TRBJ1-3; the D gene is possibly TRBD1 (6 bases). Sequenced sample: peripheral blood. The chain's CDR3 is CASSTQGRGNTIYF. The DNA of the CDR3 is TGTGCCAGCAGTACCCAGGGGCGCGGAAACACCATATATTTT.